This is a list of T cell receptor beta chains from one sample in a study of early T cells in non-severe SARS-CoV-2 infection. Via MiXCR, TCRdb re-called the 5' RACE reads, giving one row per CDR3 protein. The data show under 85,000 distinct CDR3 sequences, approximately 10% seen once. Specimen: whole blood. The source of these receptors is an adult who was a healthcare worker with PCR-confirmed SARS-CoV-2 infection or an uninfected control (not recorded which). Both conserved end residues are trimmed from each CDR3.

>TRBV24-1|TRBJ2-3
ATSVLSGGEQY
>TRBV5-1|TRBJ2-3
ASHPGAGSTDTQY
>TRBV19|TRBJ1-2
ASSTQAANYGYT
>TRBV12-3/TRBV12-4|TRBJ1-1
ASNQGPRGTEAF
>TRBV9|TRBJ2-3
ASTLAGGSDTQY
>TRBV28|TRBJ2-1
ASKGGSSYNEQF
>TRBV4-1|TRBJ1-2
ASSQVVALNYGYT
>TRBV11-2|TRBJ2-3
ASSLTSGLDTQY
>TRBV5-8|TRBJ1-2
ASSWSVSGYT
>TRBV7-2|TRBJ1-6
ASSQTGNSPLH
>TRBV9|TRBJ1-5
ASSEGQGDQPQH
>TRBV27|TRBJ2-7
ASSSRDREGSYEQY
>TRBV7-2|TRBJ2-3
ASSFYRSTDTQY
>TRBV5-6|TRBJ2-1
ASSTPHPRDRVYNEQF
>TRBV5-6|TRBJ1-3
ASGTQGTGNTIY
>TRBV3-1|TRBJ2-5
ASSPPTEYQETQY
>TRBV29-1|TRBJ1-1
SVEELGQGFTEAF
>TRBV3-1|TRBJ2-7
ASTSLAGRTYEQY
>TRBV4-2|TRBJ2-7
ASSQEQAPLGPEQY
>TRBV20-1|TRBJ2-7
SASTGTGSYEQY
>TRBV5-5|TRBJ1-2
ASRPGTGNGYT
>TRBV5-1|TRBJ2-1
ASKEGGPGNEQF
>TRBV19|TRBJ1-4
ASSRRDRGRIDEKLF
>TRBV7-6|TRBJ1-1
ASSPGQGATEAF
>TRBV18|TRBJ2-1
ASSPRGDYNEQF
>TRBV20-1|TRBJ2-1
SASFLVSHEQF
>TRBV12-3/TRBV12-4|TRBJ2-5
ASNRGQGETQY
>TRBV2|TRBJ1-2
ASSGLYPSTYGYT
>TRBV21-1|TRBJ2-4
ASTTPGDEYIQY
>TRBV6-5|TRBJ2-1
ASRSAGEIYNEQF
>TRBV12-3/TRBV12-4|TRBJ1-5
ASSLAWDRNPGNQPQH
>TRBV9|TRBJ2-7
ASSVGTGVLEQY
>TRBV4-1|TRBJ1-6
ASSQDTSSYNSPLH
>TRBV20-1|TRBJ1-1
SLTGGLNTEAF
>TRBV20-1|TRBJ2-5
SARVGRESETQY
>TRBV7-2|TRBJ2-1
ASSPNGGGEQF
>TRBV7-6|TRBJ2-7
ASSLGPNYEQY
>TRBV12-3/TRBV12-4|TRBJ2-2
ASISESGGRGTGELF
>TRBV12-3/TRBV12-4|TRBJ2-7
ASSLALGTVSYEQY
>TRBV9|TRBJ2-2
ASSVTGVNTGELF
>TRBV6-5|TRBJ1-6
ASSYSLPGSSYNSPLH